This entry lists 13 T cell receptor beta chains sequenced from one sample in a study of identical twins (dated by TCRdb to the mid-2010s). The library was generated by 5' RACE. TCRdb names Illumina HiSeq 2000 as the instrument used. TCRdb applied fastp at Q25 and MiXCR to the public reads, then kept only in-frame beta chains. Every distinct CDR3 protein forms one entry, paired with its most common genes and DNA. The sample has a few hundred thousand distinct CDR3 sequences on record, 13% to 15% of them singletons. Approximately 0.98% of the sample goes to the ten largest clones. These sequences were also reported in another study, on yellow fever vaccine responses in identical twins.

The sequenced sample consisted of CD4+ T cells sorted from blood. Every receptor here comes from a woman between 18 and 29 years old in good health.

This clonotype came up a few times. The chain recombines TRBV25-1 with TRBJ2-4; 8 positions match TRBD1. V shed 0 bases, J shed 1 base, and the junction held 5 bases outside the gene matches. CDR3 length equals 17 residues. Germline CDR1 MGHDK, CDR2 SYGVNS. The CDR3 reads CASSEYPRTGAKNIQYF. The CDR3, as DNA: TGTGCCAGCAGTGAATACCCCCGGACAGGGGCCAAAAACATTCAGTACTTC.

In its sample, this clonotype was seen many times. This chain uses TRBV18 with TRBJ1-1; a weak D match, TRBD1 (6 bases). The CDR3 sequence is 14 residues long. V lost 3 bases, J lost 1 base, and 9 bases lay in between. The germline V gene has CDR1 KGHSH and CDR2 LQKENI. The CDR3 coding sequence is TGTGCCAGCTCACCCTCGACAGGGAACACTGAAGCTTTCTTT. Its translation: CASSPSTGNTEAFF.

Details on this clonotype: An end of the junction does not agree with germline; a read error may underlie this. The chain couples TRBV7-9 to TRBJ2-7; possible D gene TRBD1, 5 bases. Germline V gene lookup returns CDR1 SEHNR and CDR2 FQNEAQ (reference sequence). The CDR3 sequence is 12 residues long. The CDR3 DNA is TGTGCCAGCAGCCCCCAGGCAGGGCGTCACGAGTTC. Its protein product is CASSPQAGRHEF.

There are a few counts of this clonotype. The chain is built from TRBV28 and TRBJ2-3; 13 bases are a match to TRBD2. V lost 2 bases and J lost 5; bases outside the gene matches: 7. Germline values: CDR1 MDHEN, CDR2 SYDVKM. The CDR3 runs 17 residues. The CDR3 loop is CASSLAGLAGVGDTQYF. The CDR3 nucleotides are TGTGCCAGCAGTTTAGCCGGACTAGCGGGAGTCGGAGATACGCAGTATTTT.

There are many counts of this clonotype. The V call is TRBV10-3, the J call TRBJ2-7; 9 positions agree with TRBD1. The CDR3 consists of 15 residues. In germline, CDR1 is ENHRY, CDR2 SYGVKD. V lost 6 bases and J lost 5; bases outside the gene matches: 11. The CDR3 region has the DNA TGTGCCATCAGGCCCGGGACAGGGTACCCGGACGAGCAGTACTTC. Translating gives CAIRPGTGYPDEQYF.

The V gene is TRBV6-1, the J gene TRBJ2-7, with D tentatively TRBD1 or TRBD2 (5 bases each). This CDR3 is 14 amino acids long. V lost 5 bases, J lost 3 bases, and 14 bases lay in between. In germline, CDR1 is MNHNS, CDR2 SASEGT. The CDR3 coding sequence is TGTGCCAGCAGTCGTGCCGGGACGGACTACGAGCAGTACTTC. Translating it yields CASSRAGTDYEQYF.

V usage is TRBV20-1 and J usage is TRBJ1-3; D is perhaps TRBD1 (5 bases). V lost 5 bases and J 6 bases, leaving 17 bases between the germline ends. Per germline, CDR1 DFQATT and CDR2 SNEGSKA (reference sequence). The CDR3 contains 14 residues. For the CDR3, the DNA is TGCAGTGCTGATTCCGGGACGACAGAAAACACCATATATTTT. Amino acid sequence: CSADSGTTENTIYF.

The chain uses TRBV28 and TRBJ2-3; D could derive from TRBD1 or TRBD2 (9 bases each). The length of the CDR3 is 15 residues. Between the trimmed V and J ends, which lost 10 bases and 0 bases, there was a span of 17 bases. Per germline, CDR1 MDHEN and CDR2 SYDVKM. The CDR3 nucleotides read TGTGCCATCGCGGGGGGGACAGGGAGCACAGATACGCAGTATTTT. It specifies CAIAGGTGSTDTQYF.

This clonotype was counted ten times or more. This sequence joins TRBV5-1 and TRBJ2-7; TRBD1 is a possible D gene (6 bases). Per germline, CDR1 SGHRS and CDR2 YFSETQ. The CDR3 contains 15 residues. Between the trimmed V and J ends, which lost 3 bases and 0 bases, there was a span of 13 bases. The chain's CDR3 is CASSSDSSGSYEQYF. The DNA for the CDR3 is TGCGCCAGCAGCTCGGACAGTTCTGGCTCCTACGAGCAGTACTTC.

The chain has TRBV12-3 or TRBV12-4 and TRBJ2-7; D ambiguous. This CDR3 region has 15 residues. The germline V and J ends were trimmed by 2 bases and 5 bases, with 16 bases remaining between them. CDR3 DNA: TGTGCCAGCAGTTTATTGGGGATTGATCCCCACGAGCAGTACTTC. Translation gives CASSLLGIDPHEQYF.

The sample holds a few counts of this clonotype. The rearrangement uses TRBV7-2 and TRBJ2-7, with a tentative D call TRBD1 (5 bases). CDR1 and CDR2 (germline): SGHTA, FQGNSA. This CDR3 region has 14 residues. The V end lost 0 bases, the J end lost 5 bases, and 11 bases lay between the germline ends. The CDR3 spells CASSLAPRVNEQYF. CDR3 DNA: TGTGCCAGCAGCTTAGCGCCCAGGGTAAACGAGCAGTACTTC.

The chain has TRBV6-5 and TRBJ2-1; tentatively, D is TRBD1 or TRBD2 (6 bases each). Germline V gene lookup returns CDR1 MNHEY and CDR2 SVGAGI. The CDR3 loop spans 14 amino acids. Trimming removed 7 bases at V and 6 bases at J, with 16 bases between. The chain's CDR3 is CASIFGGPFNEQFF. The CDR3 DNA is TGTGCCAGCATTTTCGGGGGCCCCTTCAATGAGCAGTTCTTC.

This clonotype was observed a handful of times. The rearrangement links TRBV6-1 to TRBJ2-3; TRBD2 matches 7 bases. Germline CDR1 reads MNHNS; CDR2 reads SASEGT. V dropped 7 bases and J dropped 4; count of bases not matched to a gene: 14. The CDR3 has 16 amino acids. CDR3: CASTERKSGVPDTQYF. The CDR3 DNA sequence: TGTGCCAGCACCGAGAGAAAAAGCGGGGTCCCAGATACGCAGTATTTT.